These 15 T cell receptor beta chains originate from one sample sequenced in a study of blood T cell repertoires in COVID-19. Using immunoSEQ multiplex PCR, the repertoire was profiled, and TCRdb retains in-frame clones only, with some absent. This table has approximately 80,000 clones, 78% appearing once. Sequencing used peripheral blood. The receptors shown here come from a human donor in a cohort sampled during active COVID-19.

This clone was observed once. This chain joins TRBV28 and TRBJ2-7, with TRBD2 matching 9 bases. Germline-derived CDR1 and CDR2 are MDHEN and SYDVKM. V gave up 5 bases and J gave up 2 bases; unmatched junction bases: 10. The CDR3 has 16 residues. CDR3 sequence reads: CASSGINSGGAYEQYF. For the CDR3, the DNA is TGTGCCAGCAGTGGAATTAATAGCGGGGGAGCCTACGAGCAGTACTTC.

This clone has only one observation. The gene calls are TRBV4-3 and TRBJ1-2; 8 bases are shared with TRBD1. The CDR3 consists of 16 residues. CDR1 is LGHNA, CDR2 YSLEER, per germline. The V gene end was trimmed by 0 bases and the J gene end by 3 bases; junction bases not matched to a gene: 6. CDR3 nucleotide sequence: TGCGCCAGCAGCCAAGATTGGACAGGGTCATACTATGGCTACACCTTC. The encoded protein is CASSQDWTGSYYGYTF.

The V call is TRBV5-1, the J call TRBJ2-1, with D unresolved. The CDR3 is 12 amino acids. The V gene lost 2 bases and the J gene lost 8 bases, with 8 bases spanning the gap. The germline V gene has CDR1 SGHRS and CDR2 YFSETQ. CDR3 nucleotides: TGCGCCAGCAGCTTCCCCAGTTATGAGCAGTTCTTC. Its protein product is CASSFPSYEQFF.

The gene calls are TRBV11-2 and TRBJ1-1; no definite D call. Germline CDR1 and CDR2: SGHAT and FQNNGV. The V end lost 2 bases, the J end lost 8 bases, and 6 bases lay between the germline ends. This CDR3 has 11 residues. DNA for the CDR3: TGTGCCAGCAGCTTATTAAGCGAAGCTTTCTTT. It yields the protein CASSLLSEAFF. Full variable domain (rest looked up from reference TRBV11-2 and TRBJ1-1): EAGVAQSPRYKIIEKRQSVAFWCNPISGHATLYWYQQILGQGPKLLIQFQNNGVVDDSQLPKDRFSAERLKGVDSTLKIQPAKLEDSAVYLCASSLLSEAFFGQGTRLTVV.

V and J are TRBV5-4 and TRBJ2-7; the match to TRBD1 covers 7 bases. Germline assignment: CDR1 SGHNT and CDR2 YYREEE (reference sequence). The CDR3 is 15 residues long. J gave up 1 base and V 4 bases, and 8 bases lay outside the gene matches. This chain's CDR3 is CASSKRQGPSYEQYF. CDR3 coding DNA: TGTGCCAGCAGCAAAAGACAGGGACCTTCCTACGAGCAGTACTTC. Looking up the rest from reference TRBV5-4 and TRBJ2-7 gives the full variable domain: ETGVTQSPTHLIKTRGQQVTLRCSSQSGHNTVSWYQQALGQGPQFIFQYYREEENGRGNFPPRFSGLQFPNYSSELNVNALELDDSALYLCASSKRQGPSYEQYFGPGTRLTVT.

The chain combines TRBV18 with TRBJ1-6; 8 nucleotides line up with TRBD1. The CDR3 totals 17 residues. The V gene end was trimmed by 5 bases and the J gene end by 1 base; junction bases not matched to a gene: 7. Germline V lookup: CDR1 KGHSH, CDR2 LQKENI. CDR3 DNA sequence: TGTGCCAGCTCATCTACAGGGGGAGGGTCCTATAATTCACCCCTCCACTTT. Translated, it gives CASSSTGGGSYNSPLHF.

The rearrangement uses TRBV7-2 and TRBJ2-7; 7 bases match TRBD1. V lost 4 bases to trimming and J lost 2 bases; unmatched junction nucleotides: 5. This CDR3 is built from 14 residues. From germline, CDR1 is SGHTA and CDR2 FQGNSA. The CDR3: CASSSWDRPYEQYF. CDR3 DNA: TGTGCCAGCAGCTCCTGGGACAGACCCTACGAGCAGTACTTC.

The chain's CDR3 is CASSLVGSGDEQYV. CDR3 coding DNA: TGCGCCAGCAGCTTGGTGGGGTCGGGGGACGAGCAGTACGTC. The chain couples TRBV5-1 to TRBJ2-7; D may be TRBD2 (6 bases). Germline V lookup: CDR1 SGHRS, CDR2 YFSETQ. The CDR3 is 14 residues long. With 0 bases removed from V and 5 bases from J, the gap between germline ends came to 12 bases.

The chain joins TRBV5-1 to TRBJ1-1; maybe TRBD1 (6 bases). V was clipped by 0 bases and J by 7 bases, with 13 bases between them. CDR1 is SGHRS, CDR2 YFSETQ, per germline. This CDR3 has 14 residues. The chain's CDR3 is CASSLEQGDGEAFF. The CDR3 DNA reads TGCGCCAGCAGCTTGGAACAGGGAGATGGTGAAGCTTTCTTT.

The rearrangement links TRBV6-2 or TRBV6-3 to TRBJ2-3, with 12 bases lining up with TRBD1. This CDR3 spans 16 amino acids. Unmatched junction bases numbered 11, after V lost 6 bases and J lost 7 bases. Germline lookup yields CDR1 MNHEY and CDR2 SVGEGT. The CDR3: CASSLPGQGARNTQYF. The CDR3 nucleotides are TGTGCCAGCAGCTTACCGGGACAGGGGGCGCGAAATACGCAGTATTTT.

V and J are TRBV7-9 and TRBJ2-3, with TRBD1 matching 8 bases. Germline loops: CDR1 SEHNR, CDR2 FQNEAQ (reference sequence). Trimming removed 5 bases from V and 3 bases from J; junction bases left unmatched: 7. This CDR3 has 15 residues. CDR3: CASSRRTGYTDTQYF. The CDR3, as DNA: TGTGCCAGCAGCAGGCGGACAGGGTATACAGATACGCAGTATTTT.

V usage is TRBV30 and J usage is TRBJ1-1; 8 positions agree with TRBD1. The CDR3 covers 13 residues. Per germline, CDR1 GTSNPN and CDR2 SVGIG (reference sequence). V was pared by 0 bases and J by 4 bases, with 1 base of the junction left unmatched. This CDR3 is CAWSVTGGTEAFF. The CDR3 coding sequence is TGTGCCTGGAGTGTAACAGGGGGCACTGAAGCTTTCTTT.

The rearrangement joins TRBV6-5 to TRBJ2-7; 9 bases match TRBD1. This CDR3 is built from 14 residues. The V segment lost 6 bases and the J segment 2 bases; nucleotides outside the gene matches: 5. CDR1 is MNHEY, CDR2 SVGAGI, per germline. The CDR3 DNA reads as TGTGCCAGCAGCCCGGGACAGGGAACCTACGAGCAGTACGTC. Encoded protein: CASSPGQGTYEQYV.

Here the CDR3 reads CASSSPYEQYF. CDR3 sequence (DNA): TGTGCCAGCAGCTCTCCCTACGAGCAGTACTTC. This rearrangement joins TRBV5-4 to TRBJ2-7; D remains ambiguous. CDR3 size: 11 residues. CDR1 is SGHNT, CDR2 YYREEE, per germline (reference sequence). V lost 3 bases and J 2 bases, leaving 3 bases between the germline ends.

This sequence joins TRBV7-9 and TRBJ2-5; 10 bases are shared with TRBD1. J lost 2 bases, V lost 1 base, and 4 bases had no gene match. The CDR3 covers 16 residues. The germline gives CDR1 SEHNR, CDR2 FQNEAQ (reference sequence). The CDR3 protein is CASSLGTGGPQETQYF. CDR3 DNA: TGTGCCAGCAGCTTAGGGACAGGGGGGCCTCAAGAGACCCAGTACTTC.